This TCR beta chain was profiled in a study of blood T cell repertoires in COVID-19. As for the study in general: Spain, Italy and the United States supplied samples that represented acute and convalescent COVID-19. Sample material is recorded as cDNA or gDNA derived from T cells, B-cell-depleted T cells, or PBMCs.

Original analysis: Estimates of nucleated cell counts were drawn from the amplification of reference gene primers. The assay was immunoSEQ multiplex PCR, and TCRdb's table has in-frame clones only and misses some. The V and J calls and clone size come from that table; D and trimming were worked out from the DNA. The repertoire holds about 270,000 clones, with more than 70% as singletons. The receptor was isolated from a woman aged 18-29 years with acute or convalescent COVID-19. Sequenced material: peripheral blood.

For the CDR3, the DNA is TGTGCCAGCAGCCAAGACTCCGGGGGGTATGGCTACACCTTC. Translating it yields CASSQDSGGYGYTF. The V and J genes are TRBV14 and TRBJ1-2, with D tentatively TRBD1 (5 bases). Between the trimmed V and J ends, which lost 0 bases and 5 bases, there was a span of 10 bases. The V gene's germline CDR1 is SGHDN and CDR2 FVKESK. CDR3 length: 14 amino acids.